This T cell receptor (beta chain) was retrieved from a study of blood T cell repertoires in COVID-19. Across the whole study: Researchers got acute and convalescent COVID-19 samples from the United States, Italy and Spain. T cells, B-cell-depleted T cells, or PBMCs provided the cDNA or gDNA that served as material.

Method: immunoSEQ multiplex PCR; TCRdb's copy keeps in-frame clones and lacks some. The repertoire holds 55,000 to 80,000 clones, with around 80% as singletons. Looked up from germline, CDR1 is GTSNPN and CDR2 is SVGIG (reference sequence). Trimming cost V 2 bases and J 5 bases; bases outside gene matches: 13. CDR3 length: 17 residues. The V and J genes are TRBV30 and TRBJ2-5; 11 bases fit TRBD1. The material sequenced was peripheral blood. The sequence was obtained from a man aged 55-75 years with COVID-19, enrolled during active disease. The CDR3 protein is CAWSRMAGQGVWETQYF. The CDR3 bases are TGTGCCTGGAGTCGCATGGCGGGACAGGGGGTATGGGAGACCCAGTACTTC. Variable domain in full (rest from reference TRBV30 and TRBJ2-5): SQTIHQWPATLVQPVGSPLSLECTVEGTSNPNLYWYRQAAGRGLQLLFYSVGIGQISSEVPQNLSASRPQDRQFILSSKKLLLSDSGFYLCAWSRMAGQGVWETQYFGPGTRLLVL.